The source of this TCR beta chain is a study of cytomegalovirus exposure and HLA in healthy donors. This clone has just one count. What it recognizes is unknown. Study outcomes and limitations: A later analysis revealed that TCR association rates differed between HLA loci, peaking at DRB1 and bottoming out at HLA-C. In an earlier analysis, most TCR beta V segments were productive about 87% or about 30% of the time. Overall, approximately 150 TCR beta chains were annotated as cytomegalovirus-associated.

In the PCR, 60 Vbeta and 13 Jbeta primers were used. Sequenced by immunoSEQ multiplex PCR; TCRdb stores in-frame clones only, minus some. The sample carries roughly 120,000 clones, about 80% recorded once. CDR1 and CDR2 from the germline V gene are LGHNA and YNFKEQ. The CDR3 consists of 16 residues. The V segment lost 2 bases and the J segment 4 bases; nucleotides outside the gene matches: 6. This receptor was identified in a man aged 25 to 40 in good health and CMV-seronegative. This chain links TRBV4-2 with TRBJ2-7; the match to TRBD1 covers 12 bases. Sequencing was performed on PBMCs. The CDR3 coding sequence is TGTGCCAGCAGCCAACGCCCGGGACAGGGGGCTTACGAGCAGTACTTC. The encoded protein is CASSQRPGQGAYEQYF.